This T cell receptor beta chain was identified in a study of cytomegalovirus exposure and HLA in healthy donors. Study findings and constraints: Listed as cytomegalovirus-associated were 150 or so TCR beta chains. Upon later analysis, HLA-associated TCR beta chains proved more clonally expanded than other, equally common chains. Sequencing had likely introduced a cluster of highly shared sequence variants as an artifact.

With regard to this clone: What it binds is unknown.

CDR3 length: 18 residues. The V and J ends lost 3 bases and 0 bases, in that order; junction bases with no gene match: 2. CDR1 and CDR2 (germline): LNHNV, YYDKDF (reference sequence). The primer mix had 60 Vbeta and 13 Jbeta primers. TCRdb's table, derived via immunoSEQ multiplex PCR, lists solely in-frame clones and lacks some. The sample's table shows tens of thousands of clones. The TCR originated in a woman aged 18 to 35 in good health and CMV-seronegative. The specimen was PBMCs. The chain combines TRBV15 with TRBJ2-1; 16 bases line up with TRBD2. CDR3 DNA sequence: TGTGCCACCAGCAGGGGACTAGCGGGAGGGCCCTCCTACAATGAGCAGTTCTTC. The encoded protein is CATSRGLAGGPSYNEQFF. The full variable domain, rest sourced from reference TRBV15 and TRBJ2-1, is DAMVIQNPRYQVTQFGKPVTLSCSQTLNHNVMYWYQQKSSQAPKLLFHYYDKDFNNEADTPDNFQSRRPNTSFCFLDIRSPGLGDTAMYLCATSRGLAGGPSYNEQFFGPGTRLTVL.